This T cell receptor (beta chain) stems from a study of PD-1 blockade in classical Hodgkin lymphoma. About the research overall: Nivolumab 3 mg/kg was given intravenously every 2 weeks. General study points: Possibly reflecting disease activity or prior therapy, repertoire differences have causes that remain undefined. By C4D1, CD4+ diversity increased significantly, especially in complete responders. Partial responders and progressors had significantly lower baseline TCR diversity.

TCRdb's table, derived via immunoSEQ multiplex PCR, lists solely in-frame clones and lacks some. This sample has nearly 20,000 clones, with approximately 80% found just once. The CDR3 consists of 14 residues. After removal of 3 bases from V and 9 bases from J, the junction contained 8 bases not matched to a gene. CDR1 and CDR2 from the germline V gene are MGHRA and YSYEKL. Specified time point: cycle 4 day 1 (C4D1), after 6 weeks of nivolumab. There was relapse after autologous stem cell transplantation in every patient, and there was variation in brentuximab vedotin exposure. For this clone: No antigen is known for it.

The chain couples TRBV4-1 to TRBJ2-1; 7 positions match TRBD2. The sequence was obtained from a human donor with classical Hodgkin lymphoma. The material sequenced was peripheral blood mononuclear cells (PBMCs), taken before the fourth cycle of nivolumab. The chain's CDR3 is CASSQSLARGEQFF. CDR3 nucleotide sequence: TGCGCCAGCAGCCAGTCACTAGCGAGGGGTGAGCAGTTCTTC.